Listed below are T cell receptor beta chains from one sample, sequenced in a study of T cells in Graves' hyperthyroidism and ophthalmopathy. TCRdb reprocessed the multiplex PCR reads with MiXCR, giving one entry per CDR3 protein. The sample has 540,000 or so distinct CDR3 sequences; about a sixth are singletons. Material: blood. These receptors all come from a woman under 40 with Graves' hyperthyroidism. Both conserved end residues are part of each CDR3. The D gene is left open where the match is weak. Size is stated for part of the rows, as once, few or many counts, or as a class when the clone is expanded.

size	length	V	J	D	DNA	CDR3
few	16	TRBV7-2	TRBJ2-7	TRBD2	TGTGCCAGCAGCCCCGGGACTAGCGGGAGTGGGCACGAGCAGTACTTC	CASSPGTSGSGHEQYF
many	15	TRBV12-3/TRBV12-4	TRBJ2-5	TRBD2	TGTGCCAGCAGTTTTAGCGGGGGACTCCAAGAGACCCAGTACTTC	CASSFSGGLQETQYF
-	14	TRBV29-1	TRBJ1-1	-	TGCAGCGTTAATTTTGCAGGGCTGAACACTGAAGCTTTCTTT	CSVNFAGLNTEAFF
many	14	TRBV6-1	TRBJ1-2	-	TGTGCCAGCAGTATCCTCGGGGACCTTTATGGCTACACCTTC	CASSILGDLYGYTF
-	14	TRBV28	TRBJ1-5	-	TGTGCCAGCAGTTGGCAGGGCGACTATGGGGCCCAGCATTTT	CASSWQGDYGAQHF
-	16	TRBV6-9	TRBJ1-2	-	TGTGCCAGCAGTTACTTGCGGGACACCAGTAACTATGGCTACACCTTC	CASSYLRDTSNYGYTF
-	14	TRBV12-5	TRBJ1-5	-	TGTGCTAGTGCTTTTTCAGGGGGCAATCAGCCCCAGCATTTT	CASAFSGGNQPQHF
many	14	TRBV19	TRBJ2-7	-	TGTGCCAGTAGTATTGTCGGGATGGACTACGAGCAGTACTTC	CASSIVGMDYEQYF
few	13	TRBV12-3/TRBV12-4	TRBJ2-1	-	TGTGCCAGCAGTTTGTTTCGGGAAAATGAGCAGTTCTTC	CASSLFRENEQFF
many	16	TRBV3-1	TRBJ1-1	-	TGTGCCAGCAGCCAAGGTATCGGACAGCCCTTCACTGAAGCTTTCTTT	CASSQGIGQPFTEAFF
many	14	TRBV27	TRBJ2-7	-	TGTGCCAGCAGTTTAGGATCAGGGACCTACGAGCAGTACTTC	CASSLGSGTYEQYF
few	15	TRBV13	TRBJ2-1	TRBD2	TGTGCCAGCAGCCCACGACTAGCGGGGGGGCGGGAGCAGTTCTTC	CASSPRLAGGREQFF
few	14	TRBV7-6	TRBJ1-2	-	TGTGCCAGCAGTTCGGGCCTCTATAACTATGGCTACACCTTC	CASSSGLYNYGYTF
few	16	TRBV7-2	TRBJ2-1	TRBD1	TGTGCCAGCAGCTTAGCCCGGGACAGGGGGTCCAATGAGCAGTTCTTC	CASSLARDRGSNEQFF
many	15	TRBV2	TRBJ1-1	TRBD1	TGTGCCAGCACCGAAAGAACAGGGGGCTACACTGAAGCTTTCTTT	CASTERTGGYTEAFF
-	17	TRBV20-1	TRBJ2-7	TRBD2	TGCAGTGCTAGATCTCTAGGGACTAGCGGGAGGGCCTCCGAGCAGTACTTC	CSARSLGTSGRASEQYF
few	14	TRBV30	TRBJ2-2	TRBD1	TGTGCCTGGAAGGGACAGCTTAACACCGGGGAGCTGTTTTTT	CAWKGQLNTGELFF
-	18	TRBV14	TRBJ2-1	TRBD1	TGTGCCAGCAGCCAAGAACCCCTCGAGGGGGCCTTCTGCAATGAGCAGTTCTTC	CASSQEPLEGAFCNEQFF
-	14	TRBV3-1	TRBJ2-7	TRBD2	TGTGCCAGCCTGGGACTAGCGGGAGGGCACGAGCAGTACTTC	CASLGLAGGHEQYF
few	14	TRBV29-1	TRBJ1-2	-	TGCAGCGTTGGTAGCTTTGACAGTACCTATGGCTACACCTTC	CSVGSFDSTYGYTF
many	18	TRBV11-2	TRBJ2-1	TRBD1	TGTGCCAGCAGCTTAGGCGGGGTGATGGGGACAGGGTTCAATGAGCAGTTCTTC	CASSLGGVMGTGFNEQFF
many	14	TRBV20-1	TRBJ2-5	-	TGCAGTGCTATAGATAACGCGAACCAAGAGACCCAGTACTTC	CSAIDNANQETQYF
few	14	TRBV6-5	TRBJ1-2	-	TGTGCCAGCAGTTACGGTGGACATTTTTATGGCTACACCTTC	CASSYGGHFYGYTF
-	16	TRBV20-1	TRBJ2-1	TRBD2	TGCAGTGCTCGCGGCTCGACTAGCGGGAGGGGCGATGAGCAGTTCTTC	CSARGSTSGRGDEQFF
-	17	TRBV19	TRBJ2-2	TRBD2	TGTGCCAGTACGGCGTCCCTAGGAGCGGGAGCCGGCGGGGAGCTGTTTTTT	CASTASLGAGAGGELFF
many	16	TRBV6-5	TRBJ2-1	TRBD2	TGTGCCAGCAGTTACTCAACTAGCGGGAGTGTCAATGAGCAGTTCTTC	CASSYSTSGSVNEQFF
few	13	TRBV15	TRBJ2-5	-	TGTGCCACCAGCAGAGCGGGACAAGAGACCCAGTACTTC	CATSRAGQETQYF
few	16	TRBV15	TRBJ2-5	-	TGTGCCACCAGCAGAGATAAACTCAGGTACCAAGAGACCCAGTACTTC	CATSRDKLRYQETQYF
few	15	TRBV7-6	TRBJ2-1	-	TGTGCCAGCAGCTTAGTCGCGACCGGGCTCGATGAGCAGTTCTTC	CASSLVATGLDEQFF
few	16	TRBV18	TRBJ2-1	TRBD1	TGTGCCAGCTCACTTTGGACAGGGAGGTCGGCTAATGAGCAGTTCTTC	CASSLWTGRSANEQFF
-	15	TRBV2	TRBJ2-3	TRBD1	TGTGCCAGCAGGAGAATACGGACAGGGTCGGATACGCAGTATTTT	CASRRIRTGSDTQYF
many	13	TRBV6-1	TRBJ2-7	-	TGTGCCAGCAGTGAAACGGATTACTACGAGCAGTACTTC	CASSETDYYEQYF